The sequence of this T cell receptor (beta chain) was determined in a study of OX40 agonist ivuxolimab in advanced cancers. About the investigation overall: The costimulatory receptor OX40 (CD134) was targeted by ivuxolimab, a fully human IgG2 agonistic monoclonal antibody. Of the roughly 52 patients in dose escalation, 19 had hepatocellular carcinoma, roughly 15 had melanoma, 9 had renal cell carcinoma and 9 had head and neck cancer. Partial responses occurred in three dose-escalation patients, of whom one had hepatocellular carcinoma and two had cutaneous melanoma. A male proportion of 82.7% and a mean age of 60 years, ranging from roughly 20 to 80, were recorded for the dose-escalation cohort. Intravenous ivuxolimab was administered to patients every 2 weeks at six dose levels: 0.01, 0.1, 0.3, 1.5, 3 and 10 mg/kg. Patients were allowed to have had prior anti-PD-1, anti-PD-L1 or anti-CTLA-4 therapy, and approximately 40% of the dose-escalation patients had previously received checkpoint inhibitors. The paper describes the monotherapy dose-escalation part (N ≈ 52 patients) of the phase I trial of ivuxolimab. Peripheral TCRbeta sequencing was intended to test whether TCR sequence diversity was altered and clonal T-cell expansion was caused by ivuxolimab.

Genomic DNA was extracted from sorted cells for sequencing of the TCRbeta CDR3 region. TCRbeta CDR3 regions were sequenced using the immunoSEQ Assay. The clones in this table, taken by TCRdb from immuneACCESS, are in-frame only. Not every clone is retained; where verified, under half of the shortfall comes from an unresolved V gene, and the cause of the rest is unknown. Present in this sample are about 110,000 clones, 89% of which were seen just once. The top ten clones comprise about 0.28% of the sample. What the research found in general, with its limitations: On average, CD8+ T cells showed more expanded clones than CD4+ T cells after ivuxolimab. Low levels of normalized T-cell clonal expansion were also seen in some nonresponding patients. In the 0.1-3.0 mg/kg groups, partial responders had among the lowest normalized peripheral clonal expansion, particularly in CD8+ T cells. The antigen specificity of the peripheral T cells that underwent clonal expansion was not determined. At doses of 0.1 to 3.0 mg/kg, clonal expansion of both CD4+ and CD8+ T cells in blood was seen between baseline and week 6.

Turning to this clone: What this receptor recognizes is not known. Nothing much larger sits one base from this clone, and base qualities are not available.

The trial excluded patients who had a history of autoimmune disease or were on systemic immunosuppression. Peripheral blood for TCR sequencing was collected from all dose cohorts at baseline, on cycle 4 day 1, and on cycle 7 day 1. The samples were taken from a phase I, first-in-human, multicenter, open-label dose-escalation trial of ivuxolimab. Adults with locally advanced or metastatic melanoma, renal cell, hepatocellular, or head and neck squamous cell carcinoma were enrolled in the trial. Before TCR sequencing, CD4+ T cells and CD8+ T cells were sorted from peripheral blood as separate populations. V is pared back by 2 bases and J by 5 bases, with 10 bases lying between the germline termini. As encoded in the germline V gene (reference sequence), CDR1 is GTSNPN while CDR2 is SVGIG. The CDR3 covers 13 residues, taking in both the cysteine and the phenylalanine. Only the CDR3 portion is preserved as DNA: 39 bases, with reading frame beginning at the first base.

This sample comprised CD4+ or CD8+ T cells sorted from blood, obtained in a trial of the OX40 agonist ivuxolimab. The V and J genes are TRBV30 and TRBJ1-5; no D gene is confidently identified. This receptor was identified in an adult with an advanced solid tumor such as melanoma, head and neck, liver or kidney cancer. The CDR3 reads CAWSYGPHQPQHF. Here is the DNA: TGTGCCTGGAGTTACGGGCCTCATCAGCCCCAGCATTTT. Extended through the reference TRBV30 and TRBJ1-5 proteins, this CDR3 yields the full variable domain: SQTIHQWPATLVQPVGSPLSLECTVEGTSNPNLYWYRQAAGRGLQLLFYSVGIGQISSEVPQNLSASRPQDRQFILSSKKLLLSDSGFYLCAWSYGPHQPQHFGDGTRLSIL.